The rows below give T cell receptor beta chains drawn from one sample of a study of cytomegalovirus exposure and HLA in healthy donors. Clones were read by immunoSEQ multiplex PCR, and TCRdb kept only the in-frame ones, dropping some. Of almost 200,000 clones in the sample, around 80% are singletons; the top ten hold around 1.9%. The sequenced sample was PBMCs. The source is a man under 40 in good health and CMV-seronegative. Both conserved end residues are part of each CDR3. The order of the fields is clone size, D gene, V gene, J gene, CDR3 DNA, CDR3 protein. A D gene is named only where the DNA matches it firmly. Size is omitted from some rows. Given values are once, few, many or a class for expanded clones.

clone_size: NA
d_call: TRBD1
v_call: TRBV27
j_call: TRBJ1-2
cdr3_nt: TGTGCCAGCAGTTTAATCCCAGGGGGCAACTATGGCTACACCTTC
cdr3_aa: CASSLIPGGNYGYTF

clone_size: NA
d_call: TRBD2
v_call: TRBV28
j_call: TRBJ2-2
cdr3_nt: TGTGCCAGCAGGCGGGGGGGGAACACCGGGGAGCTGTTTTTT
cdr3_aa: CASRRGGNTGELFF

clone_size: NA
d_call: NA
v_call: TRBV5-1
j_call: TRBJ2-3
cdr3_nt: TGCGCCAGCAGCTTGGCCCGGTACACAGATACGCAGTATTTT
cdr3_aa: CASSLARYTDTQYF

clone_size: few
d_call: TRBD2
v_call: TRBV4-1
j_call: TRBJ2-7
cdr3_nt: TGCGCCAGCAGCCAAGGCCGAGCGGGAGCCTACGAGCAGTACTTC
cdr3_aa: CASSQGRAGAYEQYF

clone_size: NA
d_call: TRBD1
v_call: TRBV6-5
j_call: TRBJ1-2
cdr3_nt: TGTGCCAGCGCCGAGACAGGGGGGAACTATGGCTACACCTTC
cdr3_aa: CASAETGGNYGYTF

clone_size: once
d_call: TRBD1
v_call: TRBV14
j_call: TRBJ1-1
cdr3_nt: TGTGCCAGCAGCCAATTCGCAGGACAGGTCCTTACTGAAGCTTTCTTT
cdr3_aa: CASSQFAGQVLTEAFF

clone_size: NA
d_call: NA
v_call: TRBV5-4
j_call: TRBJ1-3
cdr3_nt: TGTGCCAGCAGCGGACAGTCTGGAAACACCATATATTTT
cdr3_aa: CASSGQSGNTIYF

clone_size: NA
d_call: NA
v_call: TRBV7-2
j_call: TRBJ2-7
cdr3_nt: TGTGCCAGCAGCTTTCGGGGAAACTCCTACGAGCAGTACTTC
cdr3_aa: CASSFRGNSYEQYF

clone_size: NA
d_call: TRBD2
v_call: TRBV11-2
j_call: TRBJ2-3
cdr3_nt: TGTGCCAGCAGCTTCGGGACTAGCGGGACGTACACAGATACGCAGTATTTT
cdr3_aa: CASSFGTSGTYTDTQYF

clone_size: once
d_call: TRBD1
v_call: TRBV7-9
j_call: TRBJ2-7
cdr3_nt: TGTGCCAGCAGCTTCGGGACAGGGCCTCGCGAGCAGTACTTC
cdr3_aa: CASSFGTGPREQYF